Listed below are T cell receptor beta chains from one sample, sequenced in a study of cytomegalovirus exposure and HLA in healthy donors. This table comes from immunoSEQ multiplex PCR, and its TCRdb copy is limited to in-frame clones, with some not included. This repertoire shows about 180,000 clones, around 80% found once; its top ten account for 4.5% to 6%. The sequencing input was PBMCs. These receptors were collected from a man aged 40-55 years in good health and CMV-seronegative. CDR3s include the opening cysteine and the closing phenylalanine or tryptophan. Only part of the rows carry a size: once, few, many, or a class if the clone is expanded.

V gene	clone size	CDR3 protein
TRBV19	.	CASSISGTGELFF
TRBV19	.	CASSFTPSDTQYF
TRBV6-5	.	CASRRFGAETQYF
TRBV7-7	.	CASSPGGKNTGELFF
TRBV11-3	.	CASSFDRVNTEAFF
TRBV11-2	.	CASSFGGGTEAFF
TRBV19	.	CASSPWTSGSYEQYF
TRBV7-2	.	CASSSRQGYNSPLHF
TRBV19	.	CASLSHRGETQYF
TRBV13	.	CASSLGLAGSTDTQYF
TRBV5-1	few	CASSLFSSPGLGNTGELFF
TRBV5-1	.	CASARRQGAKNEQFF
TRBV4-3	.	CASSRRTDSYEQYF
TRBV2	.	CASKGDWQGAQGYTF